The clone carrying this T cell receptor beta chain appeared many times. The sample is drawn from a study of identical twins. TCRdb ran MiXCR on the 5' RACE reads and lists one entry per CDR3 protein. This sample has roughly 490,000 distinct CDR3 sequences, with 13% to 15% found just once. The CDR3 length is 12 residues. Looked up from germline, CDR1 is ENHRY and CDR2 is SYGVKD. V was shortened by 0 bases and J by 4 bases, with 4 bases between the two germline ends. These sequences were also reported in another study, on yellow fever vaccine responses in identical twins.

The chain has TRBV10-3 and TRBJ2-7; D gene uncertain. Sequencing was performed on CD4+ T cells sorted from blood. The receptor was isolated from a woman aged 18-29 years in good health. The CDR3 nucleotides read TGTGCCATCAGTGAGTCGGGTTACGAGCAGTACTTC. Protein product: CAISESGYEQYF.